These 25 T cell receptor beta chains originate from one sample sequenced in a study of blood T cell repertoires in COVID-19. Sequencing used immunoSEQ multiplex PCR; TCRdb keeps in-frame clones, though not all of them. The table shows about 270,000 clones, with roughly 86% occurring only once. The sample comprised PBMCs or T cells enriched from blood (not recorded which). These receptors were taken from a woman in her late teens or twenties who had recovered from COVID-19.

This clone occurred a few times. The genes are TRBV14 and TRBJ2-2; the match to TRBD1 covers 9 bases. The CDR3 extends over 14 amino acids. CDR1 and CDR2 from the germline V gene are SGHDN and FVKESK. With V trimmed by 4 bases and J by 7 bases, 4 bases remained unmatched. CDR3 protein: CASSLTGGDGELFF. The CDR3 bases are TGTGCCAGCAGCCTCACAGGGGGCGACGGGGAGCTGTTTTTT. The full variable domain, in which reference TRBV14 and TRBJ2-2 provide the parts outside the CDR3, is EAGVTQFPSHSVIEKGQTVTLRCDPISGHDNLYWYRRVMGKEIKFLLHFVKESKQDESGMPNNRFLAERTGGTYSTLKVQPAELEDSGVYFCASSLTGGDGELFFGEGSRLTVL.

In this sample, this clone turned up once. Here the CDR3 reads CASSHSGGNTEAFF. In DNA form, the CDR3 reads TGTGCCAGCAGCCACTCAGGGGGGAACACTGAAGCTTTCTTT. This chain joins TRBV3-1 (or the pseudogene TRBV3-2) and TRBJ1-1, with 7 nucleotides matching TRBD1. The germline CDR1 and CDR2 sequences are LGHDT and YNNKEL (reference sequence). The CDR3 length is 14 residues. The V segment lost 3 bases and the J segment 1 base; nucleotides outside the gene matches: 2.

The CDR3 loop reads CASSTQAGGETQYF. The DNA for the CDR3 is TGCGCCAGCAGCACACAAGCGGGGGGAGAGACCCAGTACTTC. The chain has TRBV5-1 and TRBJ2-5, with 9 bases that match TRBD2. CDR1 and CDR2 (germline): SGHRS, YFSETQ. The CDR3 consists of 14 residues. V trimming: 4 bases; J trimming: 4 bases; junction bases outside the gene matches: 5.

The V and J genes are TRBV2 and TRBJ2-2; 10 bases line up with TRBD2. The V gene end was trimmed by 4 bases and the J gene end by 6 bases; junction bases not matched to a gene: 5. The CDR3 runs 15 residues. CDR1 is SNHLY, CDR2 FYNNEI, per germline. The CDR3 sequence is CASSVLAGEAGELFF. DNA of the CDR3: TGTGCCAGCAGTGTTCTAGCGGGAGAGGCCGGGGAGCTGTTTTTT. The variable domain in full, completed from reference TRBV2 and TRBJ2-2, reads EPEVTQTPSHQVTQMGQEVILRCVPISNHLYFYWYRQILGQKVEFLVSFYNNEISEKSEIFDDQFSVERPDGSNFTLKIRSTKLEDSAMYFCASSVLAGEAGELFFGEGSRLTVL.

V usage is TRBV5-5 and J usage is TRBJ1-5; no reliable D call. The V gene's germline CDR1 is SGHKS and CDR2 YYEKEE (reference sequence). Trimming left V 2 bases short and J 1 base short, with 7 bases between. This CDR3 region has 14 residues. CDR3 sequence: CASSFGRSNQPQHF. For the CDR3, the DNA is TGTGCCAGCAGCTTTGGCAGGAGCAATCAGCCCCAGCATTTT.

The rearrangement links TRBV15 to TRBJ2-3; TRBD2 is a possible D gene (6 bases). Trimming removed 0 bases from V and 0 bases from J, with 13 bases in between. The CDR3 spans 17 residues. Per the germline V gene, CDR1 is LNHNV and CDR2 is YYDKDF (reference sequence). CDR3 loop: CATSRDLGGISTDTQYF. The CDR3 DNA sequence: TGTGCCACCAGCAGAGATCTTGGCGGGATCAGCACAGATACGCAGTATTTT.

The genes are TRBV5-1 and TRBJ1-4; D unclear. Trimming removed 1 base at V and 4 bases at J, with 8 bases between. The CDR3 runs 14 residues. CDR1 is SGHRS and CDR2 is YFSETQ in the germline V gene. Here the CDR3 DNA reads TGCGCCAGCAGCTTGCAGGAGGTTAATGAAAAACTGTTTTTT. It encodes CASSLQEVNEKLFF.

V usage is TRBV7-2 and J usage is TRBJ2-5; the D is unclear. This CDR3 has 14 residues. Trimming cost V 4 bases and J 1 base, with 10 bases left between them. CDR1 is SGHTA, CDR2 FQGNSA, per germline. CDR3 sequence (DNA): TGTGCCAGCAGCTCTGATTTCAGCCAAGAGACCCAGTACTTC. It codes for CASSSDFSQETQYF. Together with reference TRBV7-2 and TRBJ2-5, the CDR3 gives the full variable domain: GAGVSQSPSNKVTEKGKDVELRCDPISGHTALYWYRQSLGQGLEFLIYFQGNSAPDKSGLPSDRFSAERTGGSVSTLTIQRTQQEDSAVYLCASSSDFSQETQYFGPGTRLLVL.

The gene calls are TRBV4-3 and TRBJ2-3; D unresolved. Germline CDR1 reads LGHNA; CDR2 reads YSLEER. The ends were cut back, 1 base at V and 8 bases at J, with 16 bases in the middle. The CDR3 has 15 residues. CDR3: CASSQGIGHEATQYF. In DNA form, the CDR3 reads TGCGCCAGCAGCCAAGGAATTGGGCATGAAGCTACGCAGTATTTT.

The chain joins TRBV2 to TRBJ1-2; maybe TRBD1 (6 bases). Trimming pared 6 bases from V and 8 bases from J, leaving 13 bases between. CDR3 length: 12 amino acids. The germline CDR1 and CDR2 sequences are SNHLY and FYNNEI. CDR3: CASSASGVGYTF. The CDR3 DNA reads TGTGCCAGCAGCGCTTCAGGGGTAGGCTACACCTTC.

This clone was seen once. V gene TRBV11-2 combines with J gene TRBJ2-5, with D possibly being TRBD2 (6 bases). With 3 bases removed from V and 3 bases from J, the gap between germline ends came to 8 bases. The CDR3 is 13 amino acids. Germline-derived CDR1 and CDR2 are SGHAT and FQNNGV. The CDR3 here is CASSFSGEETQYF. The DNA of the CDR3 is TGTGCCAGCAGCTTTAGCGGTGAAGAGACCCAGTACTTC.

V is TRBV7-2 and J is TRBJ2-5, with 10 bases lining up with TRBD2. Germline lookup yields CDR1 SGHTA and CDR2 FQGNSA. With 5 bases clipped from V and 4 bases from J, the junction kept 4 bases outside the gene matches. The CDR3 extends over 14 amino acids. CDR3: CASSTQRGGETQYF. In nucleotides, the CDR3 is TGTGCCAGCAGCACCCAGCGGGGGGGAGAGACCCAGTACTTC.

The J gene is TRBJ1-4, the V gene TRBV5-1, with D hard to call. Trimming removed 4 bases at V and 0 bases at J, with 10 bases between. This CDR3 region has 15 residues. Looked up from germline, CDR1 is SGHRS and CDR2 is YFSETQ. The CDR3 here is CASSTNIATNEKLFF. CDR3 nucleotide sequence: TGCGCCAGCAGCACTAACATAGCAACTAATGAAAAACTGTTTTTT.

The J gene is TRBJ1-1, the V gene TRBV7-3; TRBD1 aligns across 9 bases. This CDR3 is built from 17 residues. In germline, CDR1 is SGHTA, CDR2 FQGTGA. V was clipped by 4 bases and J by 0 bases; unmatched bases: 9. CDR3 loop: CASSSLGTGIMNTEAFF. DNA of the CDR3: TGTGCCAGCAGCTCACTCGGGACAGGGATTATGAACACTGAAGCTTTCTTT.

The chain combines TRBV30 with TRBJ2-5; 8 nucleotides line up with TRBD1. This CDR3 is 15 amino acids long. V lost 2 bases and J lost 5; bases outside the gene matches: 10. The germline V gene encodes CDR1 GTSNPN and CDR2 SVGIG (reference sequence). The CDR3 here is CAWSQTGVWGETQYF. The CDR3 DNA reads TGTGCCTGGAGTCAGACAGGGGTATGGGGGGAGACCCAGTACTTC.

The V call is TRBV7-9, the J call TRBJ2-3; 7 bases line up with TRBD2. V was pared by 5 bases and J by 2 bases, with 7 bases of the junction left unmatched. This CDR3 has 15 residues. Germline values: CDR1 SEHNR, CDR2 FQNEAQ (reference sequence). CDR3 loop: CASSPSGTYTDTQYF. CDR3 sequence (DNA): TGTGCCAGCAGCCCGAGCGGGACCTACACAGATACGCAGTATTTT.

The chain carries TRBV6-4 and TRBJ2-1, with a possible D match to TRBD1 (6 bases). From germline, CDR1 is MRHNA and CDR2 SNTAGT. V dropped 5 bases and J dropped 8 bases, with 16 bases sitting between them. This CDR3 region has 14 residues. CDR3 nucleotide sequence: TGTGCCAGCAGTACCGAAGGGGGAGACTATGAGCAGTTCTTC. This translates into CASSTEGGDYEQFF.

The chain couples TRBV5-4 to TRBJ2-7, with TRBD1 matching over 7 bases. Germline lookup yields CDR1 SGHNT and CDR2 YYREEE (reference sequence). The trim removed 3 bases at V and 3 bases at J, leaving 6 bases unmatched. CDR3 length equals 14 residues. CDR3 sequence reads: CASSSGQAYYEQYF. CDR3 nucleotide sequence: TGTGCCAGCAGCTCCGGACAGGCATACTACGAGCAGTACTTC.

The count of this clone is one. The V and J genes are TRBV5-1 and TRBJ2-1; D may be TRBD1 (6 bases). The CDR3 spans 18 residues. V shed 0 bases and J shed 0 bases, with 16 bases lying between them. The germline gives CDR1 SGHRS, CDR2 YFSETQ. The chain's CDR3 is CASSLGFGGLSSYNEQFF. For the CDR3, the DNA is TGCGCCAGCAGCTTGGGGTTTGGGGGCCTAAGCTCCTACAATGAGCAGTTCTTC.

This chain uses TRBV30 with TRBJ1-4, with D tentatively TRBD1 (6 bases). This CDR3 comprises 13 residues. Between the trimmed V and J ends, which lost 8 bases and 8 bases, there was a span of 18 bases. In germline, CDR1 is GTSNPN, CDR2 SVGIG (reference sequence). The CDR3 DNA is TGTGCCGGGGCCGGGACACGAGGAGAAAAACTGTTTTTT. Translating it yields CAGAGTRGEKLFF.

The chain is built from TRBV27 and TRBJ2-7; TRBD2 matches 7 bases. Germline CDR1 reads MNHEY; CDR2 reads SMNVEV (reference sequence). Germline trimming cut 5 bases from V and 4 bases from J; bases unmatched to any gene: 8. The CDR3 is 14 amino acids. The CDR3 reads CASSPQAGIYEQYF. CDR3 DNA sequence: TGTGCCAGCAGTCCCCAAGCGGGAATTTACGAGCAGTACTTC.

V and J are TRBV15 and TRBJ2-1; TRBD2 might be the D (7 bases). V dropped 11 bases and J dropped 0 bases, with 17 bases sitting between them. The CDR3 runs 15 residues. Germline lookup yields CDR1 LNHNV and CDR2 YYDKDF (reference sequence). The CDR3 region is CAAKTGGSSYNEQFF. In DNA, the CDR3 is TGTGCCGCCAAAACGGGGGGCAGCTCCTACAATGAGCAGTTCTTC.

This clone was counted a few times. The V and J genes are TRBV19 and TRBJ2-1; D may be TRBD2 (5 bases). This CDR3 region has 16 residues. Germline CDR1 and CDR2: LNHDA and SQIVND (reference sequence). The V and J ends lost 1 base and 9 bases respectively, with 19 bases between them. The CDR3 reads CASSIGGRRGNGEQFF. The CDR3 nucleotides are TGTGCCAGTAGTATAGGTGGGAGACGCGGAAACGGTGAGCAGTTCTTC.

The chain has TRBV18 and TRBJ2-1; tentative D call: TRBD2 (5 bases). The germline CDR1 and CDR2 sequences are KGHSH and LQKENI. The germline V and J ends were trimmed by 4 bases and 5 bases, with 12 bases remaining between them. This CDR3 has 14 amino acids. The CDR3 DNA follows: TGTGCCAGCTCACTAATGGACTGGGACAATGAGCAGTTCTTC. It is translated as CASSLMDWDNEQFF.

The chain recombines TRBV5-8 with TRBJ2-2; a weak D match, TRBD1 (8 bases). The germline V gene encodes CDR1 SGHTS and CDR2 YDEGEE. CDR3 length: 16 amino acids. V lost 4 bases and J lost 3, with 16 bases in between. The CDR3 loop reads CASSPRQGRDTGELFF. In nucleotides, the CDR3 is TGTGCCAGCAGCCCCCGACAGGGGAGGGACACCGGGGAGCTGTTTTTT.